Reported below is one T cell receptor beta chain. This entry belongs to a study of blood T cell repertoires in COVID-19. Study summary: COVID-19 samples, acute and convalescent, were from the United States, Italy and Spain. T cells, B-cell-depleted T cells, or PBMCs supplied cDNA or gDNA.

As processed by the authors: Amplifying reference gene primers gave estimates of nucleated cell counts. The method was immunoSEQ multiplex PCR; TCRdb's version includes in-frame clones alone and lacks a portion of them. The DNA was the basis for D and trimming; V, J and clone size are from that table. The sample includes about 140,000 clones, 60% to 85% of them seen just once. This CDR3 has 15 residues. J was trimmed by 4 bases and V by 1 base; bases with no gene match: 3. The germline V gene encodes CDR1 SGHDN and CDR2 FVKESK. The sequenced sample consisted of peripheral blood. The gene calls are TRBV14 and TRBJ2-2; TRBD2 aligns across 7 bases. The receptor comes from a man over 45 with acute or convalescent COVID-19. The CDR3 DNA sequence: TGTGCCAGCAGCCAAGTAGCGGGTCCCACCGGGGAGCTGTTTTTT. Translated: CASSQVAGPTGELFF.